These 22 T cell receptor beta chains share one sample of origin, sequenced in a study of blood T cell repertoires in COVID-19. Produced via immunoSEQ multiplex PCR; TCRdb's table is partial and in-frame only. This table holds under 150,000 clones, approximately 86% found once. The sequenced material came from peripheral blood. These receptors came from a woman between 50 and 59 years old who had recovered from COVID-19.

This clone was seen more than once but under ten times. J is TRBJ1-1 and V is TRBV11-1; D is undetermined. Germline-derived CDR1 and CDR2 are SGHAT and FQDESV (reference sequence). The CDR3 spans 14 residues. V lost 7 bases, J lost 0 bases, and 12 bases lay in between. In nucleotides, the CDR3 is TGTGCCAGCAAGATTAGCCAACTGAACACTGAAGCTTTCTTT. Its translation: CASKISQLNTEAFF.

The J gene is TRBJ2-1, the V gene TRBV7-2; 7 bases agree with TRBD1. This CDR3 has 13 amino acids. Germline lookup yields CDR1 SGHTA and CDR2 FQGNSA. V lost 4 bases to trimming and J lost 7 bases; unmatched junction nucleotides: 4. The CDR3 coding sequence is TGTGCCAGCAGCTCCCAGGACAGGAATGAGCAGTTCTTC. Encoded protein: CASSSQDRNEQFF.

The rearrangement links TRBV6-5 to TRBJ1-6; maybe TRBD1 (5 bases). V lost 6 bases, J lost 10 bases, and 19 bases lay in between. CDR3 length: 15 amino acids. Germline loops: CDR1 MNHEY, CDR2 SVGAGI. CDR3 bases: TGTGCCAGCAGGTTAAACCGGGACTGGGGCTCACCCCTCCACTTT. Protein: CASRLNRDWGSPLHF.

The chain employs TRBV10-3 and TRBJ2-3, with a possible D match to TRBD2 (5 bases). Trimming removed 0 bases at V and 2 bases at J, with 21 bases between. Germline values: CDR1 ENHRY, CDR2 SYGVKD. The CDR3 is 19 amino acids. CDR3 sequence reads: CAISESPGMGDGDTDTQYF. The CDR3 region has the DNA TGTGCCATCAGTGAGTCGCCGGGAATGGGTGATGGGGACACAGATACGCAGTATTTT.

J is TRBJ1-2 and V is TRBV19; TRBD1 is a possible D gene (5 bases). V dropped 3 bases and J dropped 14 bases, with 16 bases sitting between them. Germline V gives CDR1 LNHDA, CDR2 SQIVND (reference sequence). The CDR3 totals 12 residues. Here the CDR3 reads CASSMLLQGKTF. The CDR3 DNA follows: TGTGCCAGTAGTATGCTCCTCCAGGGTAAGACCTTC.

V is TRBV30 and J is TRBJ2-2; D unresolved. The germline gives CDR1 GTSNPN, CDR2 SVGIG (reference sequence). This CDR3 has 14 residues. Trimming shortened V by 0 bases and J by 4 bases, and 9 bases separated the two germline ends. CDR3 sequence reads: CAWSVARVTGELFF. The CDR3 DNA reads TGTGCCTGGAGTGTAGCGAGAGTCACCGGGGAGCTGTTTTTT.

This chain links TRBV11-2 with TRBJ1-5; possible D gene TRBD1, 6 bases. The length of the CDR3 is 13 residues. Trimming shortened V by 4 bases and J by 7 bases, and 11 bases separated the two germline ends. CDR1 and CDR2 from the germline V gene are SGHAT and FQNNGV. Here the CDR3 reads CASSSQGQQPQHF. The CDR3 DNA follows: TGTGCCAGCAGCTCTCAGGGGCAGCAGCCCCAGCATTTT.

This chain uses TRBV18 with TRBJ1-6, with a tentative D call TRBD1 (6 bases). V was shortened by 4 bases and J by 8 bases, with 9 bases between the two germline ends. Germline CDR1 reads KGHSH; CDR2 reads LQKENI. This CDR3 region has 13 residues. Here the CDR3 DNA reads TGTGCCAGCTCACAACAGGGAGATTCACCCCTCCACTTT. This sequence encodes CASSQQGDSPLHF.

The chain uses TRBV27 and TRBJ2-1; D possibly corresponds to TRBD1 (8 bases). The CDR3 loop spans 16 amino acids. Germline V gene sequence: CDR1 MNHEY, CDR2 SMNVEV (reference sequence). The V end lost 4 bases, the J end lost 1 base, and 14 bases lay between the germline ends. CDR3 protein: CASSSYRGGSYNEQFF. Written as DNA, the CDR3 is TGTGCCAGCAGTTCCTACAGGGGGGGGTCCTACAATGAGCAGTTCTTC.

J is TRBJ1-1 and V is TRBV18; tentative D call: TRBD1 (5 bases). Germline loops: CDR1 KGHSH, CDR2 LQKENI. Trimming removed 5 bases at V and 5 bases at J, with 18 bases between. The length of the CDR3 is 15 residues. CDR3 in amino acids: CASSFSGRGDTEAFF. CDR3 coding DNA: TGTGCCAGCTCATTTTCGGGGAGGGGAGATACTGAAGCTTTCTTT.

The genes are TRBV10-1 and TRBJ2-2, with TRBD1 matching over 8 bases. This CDR3 has 16 residues. The J segment lost 4 bases and the V segment lost 0 bases, leaving 4 bases of the junction unmatched. Germline V gene sequence: CDR1 WNHNN, CDR2 SYGVQD (reference sequence). The CDR3 sequence is CASSESQGARTGELFF. Here the CDR3 DNA reads TGCGCCAGCAGTGAGTCGCAGGGGGCGCGCACCGGGGAGCTGTTTTTT.

This chain connects TRBV24-1 to TRBJ1-2; possibly TRBD1 for D (5 bases). Germline loops: CDR1 KGHDR, CDR2 SFDVKD. The CDR3 length is 13 residues. V was pared by 3 bases and J by 6 bases, with 10 bases between. CDR3 in DNA: TGTGCCACCAGTGATCGTAGGGGCCATGGCTACACCTTC. Translated: CATSDRRGHGYTF.

The chain recombines TRBV6-5 with TRBJ1-2, with D tentatively TRBD1 (6 bases). CDR1 is MNHEY, CDR2 SVGAGI, per germline. The CDR3 runs to 13 residues. Trimming took 6 bases from V and 7 from J, leaving 15 bases between them. The CDR3 here is CASRPTGSSGYTF. CDR3 bases: TGTGCCAGCAGACCCACAGGGTCGAGTGGCTACACCTTC.

About this clone: Compared with germline, one end of the junction differs, possibly owing to a read error. This rearrangement joins TRBV6-1 to TRBJ1-5; D is unclear. CDR3 length equals 15 residues. The germline gives CDR1 MNHNS, CDR2 SASEGT. The CDR3 reads CASGEREGMDQPQHF. The CDR3 DNA reads as TGTGCCAGCGGTGAAAGGGAGGGTATGGATCAGCCCCAGCATTTT.

The chain is built from TRBV10-3 and TRBJ2-7, with a possible D match to TRBD1 (6 bases). With 6 bases removed from V and 3 bases from J, the gap between germline ends came to 15 bases. There are 14 residues in the CDR3. The germline CDR1 and CDR2 sequences are ENHRY and SYGVKD. The CDR3 DNA follows: TGTGCCATCAGCGGTCGGGACATCGGCTACGAGCAGTACTTC. Its protein is CAISGRDIGYEQYF.

This clone occurred once. The rearrangement uses TRBV7-3 and TRBJ2-3; no clear D. V lost 4 bases and J 2 bases, leaving 7 bases between the germline ends. The length of the CDR3 is 13 residues. Germline V gives CDR1 SGHTA, CDR2 FQGTGA. This CDR3 reads CASSSGFTDTQYF. The CDR3 DNA follows: TGTGCCAGCAGCTCCGGTTTCACAGATACGCAGTATTTT.

Worth noting for this clone: At one of its ends the junction is not consistent with the germline gene, which may arise from a read error. In the same sample, other DNA sequences code for this CDR3. This chain connects TRBV4-1 to TRBJ2-7; D gene ambiguous. In germline, CDR1 is MGHRA, CDR2 YSYEKL. This CDR3 has 15 residues. This chain's CDR3 is CASSQGTPPNYEQYF. In DNA form, the CDR3 reads TGCGCCAGCAGCCAAGGCACCCCTCCTAACTACGAACAGTACTTC.

This sequence joins TRBV9 and TRBJ2-2; 8 nucleotides agree with TRBD1. This CDR3 region has 14 residues. Germline CDR1 and CDR2: SGDLS and YYNGEE. J lost 1 base, V lost 5 bases, and 1 base had no gene match. CDR3 in DNA: TGTGCCAGCAGGGACAGGGTGAACACCGGGGAGCTGTTTTTT. Amino acids: CASRDRVNTGELFF. The full variable domain, with the rest looked up from reference TRBV9 and TRBJ2-2, is DSGVTQTPKHLITATGQRVTLRCSPRSGDLSVYWYQQSLDQGLQFLIQYYNGEERAKGNILERFSAQQFPDLHSELNLSSLELGDSALYFCASRDRVNTGELFFGEGSRLTVL.

V gene TRBV5-1 combines with J gene TRBJ2-1; 14 bases are shared with TRBD2. The CDR3 extends over 14 amino acids. The ends lost 5 bases at V and 8 bases at J; junction bases unmatched: 3. Germline CDR1 is SGHRS and CDR2 is YFSETQ. This CDR3 is CASRGTSGSDEQFF. As DNA, the CDR3 is TGCGCCAGCAGGGGGACTAGCGGGAGCGATGAGCAGTTCTTC.

The rearrangement links TRBV11-2 to TRBJ2-1; TRBD1 matches 8 bases. The CDR3 runs to 15 residues. V dropped 7 bases and J dropped 5; count of bases not matched to a gene: 10. Germline CDR1 and CDR2: SGHAT and FQNNGV. DNA for the CDR3: TGTGCCAGCACCACCCTCGGGACAGGAAACAATGAGCAGTTCTTC. Translation gives CASTTLGTGNNEQFF. The whole variable domain, filled in from reference TRBV11-2 and TRBJ2-1, reads EAGVAQSPRYKIIEKRQSVAFWCNPISGHATLYWYQQILGQGPKLLIQFQNNGVVDDSQLPKDRFSAERLKGVDSTLKIQPAKLEDSAVYLCASTTLGTGNNEQFFGPGTRLTVL.

V gene TRBV3-1 (or the pseudogene TRBV3-2) combines with J gene TRBJ2-1; D is possibly TRBD2 (7 bases). Germline V lookup: CDR1 LGHDT, CDR2 YNNKEL (reference sequence). This CDR3 has 17 amino acids. Trimming removed 2 bases from V and 8 bases from J, with 22 bases in between. The CDR3 spells CASSQRVRGAGNDEQFF. For the CDR3, the DNA is TGTGCCAGCAGCCAACGGGTCCGGGGGGCAGGAAATGATGAGCAGTTCTTC.

This sequence joins TRBV5-1 and TRBJ2-1; a weak D match, TRBD1 (5 bases). The CDR3 runs 13 residues. Germline values: CDR1 SGHRS, CDR2 YFSETQ. Trimming took off 6 bases at V and 8 bases at J, with 15 bases between the two ends. CDR3 nucleotides: TGCGCCAGCACCTCAGGGTGGAACCATGAGCAGTTCTTC. This translates into CASTSGWNHEQFF. Supplemented by reference TRBV5-1 and TRBJ2-1, the full variable domain reads KAGVTQTPRYLIKTRGQQVTLSCSPISGHRSVSWYQQTPGQGLQFLFEYFSETQRNKGNFPGRFSGRQFSNSRSEMNVSTLELGDSALYLCASTSGWNHEQFFGPGTRLTVL.